Below are 6 T cell receptor beta chains sequenced from a single sample in a study of vaccination and CD4 T cells after COVID-19. Noted treatment: roughly ten-day PBMC culture with coronavirus spike peptide pools or control peptides (ViraFEST assay). These receptors are not linked to any known antigen. The Oncomine TCR Beta short-read assay was applied to DNA of cultured CD4+ T cells. Via MiXCR, TCRdb re-called the PCR reads, giving one row per CDR3 protein. There are 15,000 to 25,000 distinct CDR3 sequences in the sample; around 40% occur only once, and around a quarter lies in the top ten. The starting material was CD4+ T cells from blood, cultured in vitro, obtained before SARS-CoV-2 vaccination. The receptor source for this set is a human donor who received a COVID-19 vaccine.

The chain employs TRBV7-2 and TRBJ1-2; 7 positions agree with TRBD1. With 5 bases clipped from V and 4 bases from J, the junction kept 4 bases outside the gene matches. This CDR3 is 13 amino acids long. The germline V gene encodes CDR1 SGHTA and CDR2 FQGNSA. CDR3 nucleotides: TGTGCCAGCAGCGCCCGGACAGGCTATGGCTACACCTTC. Translated: CASSARTGYGYTF. The full variable domain, rest sourced from reference TRBV7-2 and TRBJ1-2, is GAGVSQSPSNKVTEKGKDVELRCDPISGHTALYWYRQSLGQGLEFLIYFQGNSAPDKSGLPSDRFSAERTGGSVSTLTIQRTQQEDSAVYLCASSARTGYGYTFGSGTRLTVV.

J is TRBJ2-7 and V is TRBV12-3 or TRBV12-4; possible D gene TRBD1, 6 bases. The CDR3 is 20 residues long. Trimming removed 3 bases at V and 6 bases at J, with 33 bases between. The CDR3 protein is CASSFAGITGQYGRSREQYF. In DNA, the CDR3 is TGTGCCAGCAGTTTCGCAGGAATCACGGGACAATATGGCCGGTCCCGCGAGCAGTACTTC.

The V call is TRBV2, the J call TRBJ1-6, with TRBD1 matching 11 bases. CDR3 length: 16 residues. Unmatched junction bases numbered 8, after V lost 6 bases and J lost 7 bases. Per the germline V gene, CDR1 is SNHLY and CDR2 is FYNNEI. DNA of the CDR3: TGTGCCAGCAGCACATACCGGGACAGGGGGAATTCACCCCTCCACTTT. Translating it yields CASSTYRDRGNSPLHF.

This clonotype was counted only a few times. CDR3 loop: CASSFPGGGWEQYF. The CDR3 DNA follows: TGTGCCAGCAGTTTCCCGGGCGGGGGTTGGGAGCAGTACTTC. This chain joins TRBV28 and TRBJ2-7; TRBD2 matches at 7 bases. The CDR3 covers 14 residues. CDR1 and CDR2 from the germline V gene are MDHEN and SYDVKM. Losses at the gene ends were 3 bases for V and 7 bases for J; bases not matched to a gene: 9.

The genes are TRBV6-1 and TRBJ2-2; perhaps TRBD2 as D (6 bases). This CDR3 region has 15 residues. The ends were cut back, 6 bases at V and 2 bases at J, with 13 bases in the middle. Per germline, CDR1 MNHNS and CDR2 SASEGT. CDR3 residues: CASRTQGGNTGELFF. The CDR3 bases are TGTGCCAGCAGAACGCAGGGAGGTAACACCGGGGAGCTGTTTTTT.

The V and J genes are TRBV24-1 and TRBJ2-5; D may match TRBD1 or TRBD2 (5 bases each). The CDR3 has 17 residues. Germline CDR1 reads KGHDR; CDR2 reads SFDVKD. Trimming shortened V by 3 bases and J by 6 bases, and 22 bases separated the two germline ends. CDR3 in amino acids: CATSDPPVPGTVKTQYF. CDR3 sequence (DNA): TGTGCCACCAGTGATCCTCCGGTTCCAGGGACGGTGAAGACCCAGTACTTC.